The 29 T cell receptor beta chains in this list originate from one sample, sequenced in a study of cytomegalovirus exposure and HLA in healthy donors. Researchers ran the PCR with 60 Vbeta and 13 Jbeta primers. Clones were read by immunoSEQ multiplex PCR, and TCRdb kept only the in-frame ones, dropping some. The table includes approximately 170,000 clones, around four fifths detected once. The specimen sequenced was PBMCs. Receptor source: a male donor in good health and CMV-seropositive.

The rearrangement joins TRBV4-1 to TRBJ1-1; D call uncertain. The CDR3 runs 16 residues. CDR1 is MGHRA, CDR2 YSYEKL, per germline. V was clipped by 0 bases and J by 4 bases, with 15 bases between them. The CDR3 reads CASSQDTRDTLTEAFF. In nucleotides, the CDR3 is TGCGCCAGCAGCCAAGATACCCGAGACACCCTCACTGAAGCTTTCTTT.

For the CDR3, the DNA is TGTGCCAGCAGTTTATCATTACAAATTTCTAATGAAAAACTGTTTTTT. Translating it yields CASSLSLQISNEKLFF. J is TRBJ1-4 and V is TRBV27; D remains ambiguous. This CDR3 is built from 16 residues. CDR1 is MNHEY, CDR2 SMNVEV, per germline (reference sequence). The germline V and J ends were trimmed by 0 bases and 3 bases, with 11 bases remaining between them.

The chain employs TRBV7-9 and TRBJ1-2, with D possibly being TRBD1 (6 bases). This CDR3 is 13 amino acids long. Germline values: CDR1 SEHNR, CDR2 FQNEAQ (reference sequence). V lost 5 bases, J lost 8 bases, and 15 bases lay in between. The CDR3 is CASSQGGDGGYTF. The CDR3 region has the DNA TGTGCCAGCAGCCAAGGGGGTGACGGGGGCTACACCTTC.

V gene TRBV14 combines with J gene TRBJ2-1, with D unclear. The V gene lost 0 bases and the J gene lost 0 bases, with 9 bases spanning the gap. Looked up from germline, CDR1 is SGHDN and CDR2 is FVKESK. This CDR3 is 16 amino acids long. Here the CDR3 DNA reads TGTGCCAGCAGCCAAGACCTACACAGCTCCTACAATGAGCAGTTCTTC. It specifies CASSQDLHSSYNEQFF.

The rearrangement uses TRBV10-3 and TRBJ2-3, with D possibly TRBD1 on 6 matching bases. Trimming stripped 4 bases from V and 1 base from J, with 18 bases between. There are 17 residues in the CDR3. CDR1 and CDR2 (germline): ENHRY, SYGVKD. The CDR3 region has the DNA TGTGCCATCAGTGGAGGGGGTCAACCCTCGGGCACAGATACGCAGTATTTT. Protein sequence: CAISGGGQPSGTDTQYF.

This chain uses TRBV6-5 with TRBJ1-2; 7 bases are shared with TRBD1. Per germline, CDR1 MNHEY and CDR2 SVGAGI. V was clipped by 6 bases and J by 3 bases; unmatched bases: 7. CDR3 length equals 14 residues. The CDR3 DNA follows: TGTGCCAGCAGAATGACGGGACAGCACTATGGCTACACCTTC. Protein: CASRMTGQHYGYTF.

This rearrangement joins TRBV7-9 to TRBJ2-1, with D possibly being TRBD1 (6 bases). Germline lookup yields CDR1 SEHNR and CDR2 FQNEAQ (reference sequence). V lost 4 bases to trimming and J lost 3 bases, with 16 bases between them. The CDR3 has 16 amino acids. The CDR3 sequence is CASSSPRGKDYNEQFF. CDR3 DNA sequence: TGTGCCAGCAGCTCTCCCAGGGGCAAAGACTACAATGAGCAGTTCTTC.

J is TRBJ1-2 and V is TRBV6-6; D is unclear. Germline V gene lookup returns CDR1 MNHNY and CDR2 SVGAGI (reference sequence). V gave up 5 bases and J gave up 3 bases, with 10 bases separating them. This CDR3 has 13 amino acids. The CDR3 DNA is TGTGCCAGCAGTCCGTCATTAGACTATGGCTACACCTTC. It encodes CASSPSLDYGYTF.

This chain links TRBV4-2 with TRBJ2-7; TRBD1 is a possible D gene (5 bases). Germline assignment: CDR1 LGHNA and CDR2 YNFKEQ. The CDR3 has 13 residues. Between the trimmed V and J ends, which lost 2 bases and 6 bases, there was a span of 11 bases. The CDR3 DNA is TGTGCCAGCAGCCAACCTGGGGCGTTCGAGCAGTACTTC. This encodes CASSQPGAFEQYF.

The rearrangement uses TRBV6-4 and TRBJ2-3; 11 bases fit TRBD1. Germline CDR1 reads MRHNA; CDR2 reads SNTAGT. The V gene end was trimmed by 5 bases and the J gene end by 5 bases; junction bases not matched to a gene: 12. There are 17 residues in the CDR3. CDR3 amino acids: CASSRTGGRFRQDTQYF. CDR3 bases: TGTGCCAGCAGTAGGACAGGGGGCCGCTTTCGTCAAGATACGCAGTATTTT.

The chain couples TRBV6-5 to TRBJ2-5; TRBD1 agrees at 7 bases. This CDR3 is 13 amino acids long. With V trimmed by 4 bases and J by 6 bases, 5 bases remained unmatched. CDR1 and CDR2 from the germline V gene are MNHEY and SVGAGI. Written as DNA, the CDR3 is TGTGCCAGCAGTTCGAACAGGGGCCAGACCCAGTACTTC. It encodes CASSSNRGQTQYF.

In this sample, this clone turned up once. The gene calls are TRBV29-1 and TRBJ1-1, with TRBD1 matching over 9 bases. The V segment lost 5 bases and the J segment 6 bases; nucleotides outside the gene matches: 7. Germline CDR1 reads SQVTM; CDR2 reads ANQGSEA. This CDR3 has 13 amino acids. CDR3 bases: TGCAGCGTTCACAGGGGGCGAGGGGCTGAAGCTTTCTTT. This encodes CSVHRGRGAEAFF.

This chain uses TRBV4-3 with TRBJ1-4; 8 bases agree with TRBD1. Trimming removed 4 bases from V and 7 bases from J; junction bases left unmatched: 8. The CDR3 loop spans 15 amino acids. Germline values: CDR1 LGHNA, CDR2 YSLEER. This CDR3 is CASSRKDRGGEKLFF. Written as DNA, the CDR3 is TGCGCCAGCAGCCGGAAAGACAGGGGAGGTGAAAAACTGTTTTTT.

The chain employs TRBV19 and TRBJ2-4, with a possible D match to TRBD1 (6 bases). Germline lookup yields CDR1 LNHDA and CDR2 SQIVND (reference sequence). V was trimmed by 5 bases and J by 5 bases, leaving 10 bases between them. The CDR3 runs to 13 residues. This chain's CDR3 is CASSADRENIQYF. Here the CDR3 DNA reads TGTGCCAGTAGTGCGGACAGAGAAAACATTCAGTACTTC. The full variable domain, with the rest looked up from reference TRBV19 and TRBJ2-4, is DGGITQSPKYLFRKEGQNVTLSCEQNLNHDAMYWYRQDPGQGLRLIYYSQIVNDFQKGDIAEGYSVSREKKESFPLTVTSAQKNPTAFYLCASSADRENIQYFGAGTRLSVL.

The chain joins TRBV5-1 to TRBJ2-1, with 10 bases fitting TRBD2. This CDR3 is built from 18 residues. Germline loops: CDR1 SGHRS, CDR2 YFSETQ. With V trimmed by 5 bases and J by 4 bases, 15 bases remained unmatched. The CDR3 region has the DNA TGCGCCAGCAGGGGTATTATCACGGCTAGCGGGGGTTACAATGAGCAGTTCTTC. Amino acids: CASRGIITASGGYNEQFF.

J is TRBJ1-1 and V is TRBV2; D not certain. The V and J ends lost 4 bases and 4 bases respectively, with 10 bases between them. This CDR3 has 13 residues. Germline loops: CDR1 SNHLY, CDR2 FYNNEI. CDR3 sequence: CASSVEGPTEAFF. CDR3 DNA sequence: TGTGCCAGCAGTGTCGAGGGCCCCACTGAAGCTTTCTTT. Full variable domain (missing parts from reference TRBV2 and TRBJ1-1): EPEVTQTPSHQVTQMGQEVILRCVPISNHLYFYWYRQILGQKVEFLVSFYNNEISEKSEIFDDQFSVERPDGSNFTLKIRSTKLEDSAMYFCASSVEGPTEAFFGQGTRLTVV.

The rearrangement links TRBV1 to TRBJ2-7; the D call in the table, TRBD1, was not verified against the DNA. TRBV1 is given as a pseudogene. CDR3 length equals 13 residues. In nucleotides, the CDR3 is TGCACCAGCAGCCAAGGCCCAGGGGGCGAGCAGTACTTC. It codes for CTSSQGPGGEQYF.

The DNA for the CDR3 is TGCAGCGTTGGACAGGGGGATGGCTACACCTTC. Amino acids: CSVGQGDGYTF. The chain is built from TRBV29-1 and TRBJ1-2; 9 bases agree with TRBD1. The CDR3 spans 11 residues. Germline V lookup: CDR1 SQVTM, CDR2 ANQGSEA. Germline trimming cut 4 bases from V and 6 bases from J; bases unmatched to any gene: 0.

V gene TRBV7-2 combines with J gene TRBJ1-5; 9 bases map to TRBD1. Germline loops: CDR1 SGHTA, CDR2 FQGNSA. After removal of 4 bases from V and 1 base from J, the junction contained 2 bases not matched to a gene. This CDR3 region has 15 residues. The CDR3 sequence is CASSYDRGSNQPQHF. The CDR3 DNA follows: TGTGCCAGCAGCTATGACAGGGGGAGCAATCAGCCCCAGCATTTT. Full variable domain (outside the CDR3, taken from reference TRBV7-2 and TRBJ1-5): GAGVSQSPSNKVTEKGKDVELRCDPISGHTALYWYRQSLGQGLEFLIYFQGNSAPDKSGLPSDRFSAERTGGSVSTLTIQRTQQEDSAVYLCASSYDRGSNQPQHFGDGTRLSIL.

This chain uses TRBV21-1 with TRBJ1-2; the DNA was not compared with TRBD1, the D call given in the table. TRBV21-1 is noted as a pseudogene. CDR3 size: 20 residues. The CDR3 nucleotides are TGTGCCAGCAGCAATAACCAAGGGGTGGTACACACCCAAAGGAACTATGGCTACACCTTC. Its protein is CASSNNQGVVHTQRNYGYTF.

The chain carries TRBV19 and TRBJ1-2, with TRBD1 matching 11 bases. The J segment lost 10 bases and the V segment lost 2 bases, leaving 9 bases of the junction unmatched. Germline CDR1 and CDR2: LNHDA and SQIVND (reference sequence). The CDR3 covers 15 residues. The CDR3 DNA reads TGTGCCAGTAGTATAAGGGACAGGGGGGAAACCCCCTACACCTTC. Amino acids: CASSIRDRGETPYTF.

V is TRBV5-5 and J is TRBJ1-4, with D perhaps TRBD1 (6 bases). Germline V gives CDR1 SGHKS, CDR2 YYEKEE (reference sequence). V dropped 6 bases and J dropped 6 bases, with 15 bases sitting between them. This CDR3 is built from 14 residues. CDR3 residues: CASTPGETHEKLFF. The CDR3 DNA reads TGTGCCAGCACCCCAGGGGAAACCCATGAAAAACTGTTTTTT.

The chain carries TRBV9 and TRBJ1-2; 10 nucleotides line up with TRBD1. This CDR3 contains 14 residues. Losses at the gene ends were 3 bases for V and 8 bases for J; bases not matched to a gene: 7. Looked up from germline, CDR1 is SGDLS and CDR2 is YYNGEE. CDR3 sequence (DNA): TGTGCCAGCAGCGCTGGGACAGGGGACGGGGGCTACACCTTC. Protein: CASSAGTGDGGYTF.

About this clone itself: The junction departs from germline at one end; a sequencing error may be responsible. The gene calls are TRBV7-9 and TRBJ1-2, with D uncertain. The CDR3 has 15 amino acids. Germline lookup yields CDR1 SEHNR and CDR2 FQNEAQ (reference sequence). CDR3 DNA: TGTTCCAGCAGCTTAACGCAGGAGGGTGACTATGGCTACACCTTC. This codes for CSSSLTQEGDYGYTF.

The chain combines TRBV4-3 with TRBJ1-2, with TRBD1 matching 9 bases. CDR3 size: 15 residues. Germline trimming cut 3 bases from V and 4 bases from J; bases unmatched to any gene: 6. Germline V lookup: CDR1 LGHNA, CDR2 YSLEER. CDR3 sequence: CASSQRTGVSYGYTF. The CDR3 DNA reads as TGCGCCAGCAGCCAGAGGACAGGGGTTTCCTATGGCTACACCTTC.

V is TRBV21-1 and J is TRBJ1-1; TRBD1, the table's D call, was not compared with the DNA. TRBV21-1 is classified as a pseudogene. This CDR3 is 17 amino acids long. DNA of the CDR3: TGTGCCAGCGACTCAGAACGGGACAGGGGTCTAAACACTGAAGCTTTCTTT. Translation gives CASDSERDRGLNTEAFF.

The table lists this clone with a few counts. The rearrangement joins TRBV7-6 to TRBJ2-7, with TRBD1 matching 9 bases. Germline trimming cut 5 bases from V and 4 bases from J; bases unmatched to any gene: 6. Germline V gene lookup returns CDR1 SGHVS and CDR2 FNYEAQ. The CDR3 totals 14 residues. The CDR3 loop is CASSPRDRAYEQYF. CDR3 in DNA: TGTGCCAGCAGCCCCCGGGACAGGGCGTACGAGCAGTACTTC.

The chain joins TRBV27 to TRBJ1-2, with 9 positions matching TRBD1. CDR1 is MNHEY and CDR2 is SMNVEV in the germline V gene (reference sequence). There are 17 residues in the CDR3. Unmatched junction bases numbered 13, after V lost 5 bases and J lost 3 bases. CDR3 amino acids: CASSQPGQGTRDYGYTF. CDR3 in DNA: TGTGCCAGCAGTCAACCGGGACAGGGAACAAGGGACTATGGCTACACCTTC.

This chain connects TRBV29-1 to TRBJ2-5, with 8 bases aligning to TRBD1. The CDR3 consists of 14 residues. The V and J ends lost 4 bases and 5 bases, in that order; junction bases with no gene match: 9. Germline-derived CDR1 and CDR2 are SQVTM and ANQGSEA. The CDR3 reads CSVVGAGGGETQYF. CDR3 in DNA: TGCAGCGTTGTTGGGGCAGGGGGCGGGGAGACCCAGTACTTC.